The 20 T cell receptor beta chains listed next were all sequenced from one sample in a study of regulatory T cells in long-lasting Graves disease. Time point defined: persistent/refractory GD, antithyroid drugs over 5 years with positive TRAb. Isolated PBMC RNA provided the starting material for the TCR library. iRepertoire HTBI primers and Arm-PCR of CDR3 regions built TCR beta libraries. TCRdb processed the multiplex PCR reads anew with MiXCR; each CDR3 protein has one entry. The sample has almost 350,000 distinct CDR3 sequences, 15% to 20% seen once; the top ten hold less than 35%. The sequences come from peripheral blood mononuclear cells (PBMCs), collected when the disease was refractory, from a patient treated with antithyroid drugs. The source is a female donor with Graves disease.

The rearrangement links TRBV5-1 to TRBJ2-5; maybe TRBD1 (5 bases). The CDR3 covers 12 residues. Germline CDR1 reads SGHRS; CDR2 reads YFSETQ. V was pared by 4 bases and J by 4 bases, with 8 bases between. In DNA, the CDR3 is TGCGCCAGCAGCGGACACAGAGAGACCCAGTACTTC. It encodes CASSGHRETQYF.

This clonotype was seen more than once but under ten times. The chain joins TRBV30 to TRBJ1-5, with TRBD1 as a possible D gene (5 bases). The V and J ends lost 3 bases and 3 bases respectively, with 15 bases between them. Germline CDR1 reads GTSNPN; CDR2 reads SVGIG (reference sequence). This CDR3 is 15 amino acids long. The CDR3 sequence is CAWSPAGRFNQPQHF. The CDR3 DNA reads TGTGCCTGGAGCCCGGCGGGACGGTTCAATCAGCCCCAGCATTTT.

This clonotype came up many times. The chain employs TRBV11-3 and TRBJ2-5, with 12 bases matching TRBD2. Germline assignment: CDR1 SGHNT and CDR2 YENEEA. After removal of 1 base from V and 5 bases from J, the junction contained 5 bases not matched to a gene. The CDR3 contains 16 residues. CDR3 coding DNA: TGTGCCAGCAGCTTAGGACTAGCGGGGGCATCGGAGACCCAGTACTTC. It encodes CASSLGLAGASETQYF.

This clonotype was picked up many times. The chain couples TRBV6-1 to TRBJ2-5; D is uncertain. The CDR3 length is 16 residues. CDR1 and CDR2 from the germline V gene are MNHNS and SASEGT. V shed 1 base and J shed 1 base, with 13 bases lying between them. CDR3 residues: CASSEGVRRFQETQYF. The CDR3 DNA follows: TGTGCCAGCAGTGAAGGTGTCCGGCGATTCCAAGAGACCCAGTACTTC.

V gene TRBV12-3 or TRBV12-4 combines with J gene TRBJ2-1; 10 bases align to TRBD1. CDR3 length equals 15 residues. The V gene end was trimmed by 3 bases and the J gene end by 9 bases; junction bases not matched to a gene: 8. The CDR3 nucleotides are TGTGCCAGCAGTTTGGGGACAGGGGCATTCGGTGAGCAGTTCTTC. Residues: CASSLGTGAFGEQFF.

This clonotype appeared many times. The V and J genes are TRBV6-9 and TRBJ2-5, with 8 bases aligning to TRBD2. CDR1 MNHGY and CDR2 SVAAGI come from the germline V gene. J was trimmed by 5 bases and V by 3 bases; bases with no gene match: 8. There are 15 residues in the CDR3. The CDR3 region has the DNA TGTGCCAGCAGTTACGGGCGCGGGGGGCTTGAGACCCAGTACTTC. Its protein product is CASSYGRGGLETQYF.

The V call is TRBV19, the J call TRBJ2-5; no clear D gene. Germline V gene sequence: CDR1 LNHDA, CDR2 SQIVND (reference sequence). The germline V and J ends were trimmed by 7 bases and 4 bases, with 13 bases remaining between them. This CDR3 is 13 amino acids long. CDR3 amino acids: CASTPGSRETQYF. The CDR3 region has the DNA TGTGCCAGTACCCCCGGGTCGAGAGAGACCCAGTACTTC. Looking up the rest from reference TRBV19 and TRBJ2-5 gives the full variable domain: DGGITQSPKYLFRKEGQNVTLSCEQNLNHDAMYWYRQDPGQGLRLIYYSQIVNDFQKGDIAEGYSVSREKKESFPLTVTSAQKNPTAFYLCASTPGSRETQYFGPGTRLLVL.

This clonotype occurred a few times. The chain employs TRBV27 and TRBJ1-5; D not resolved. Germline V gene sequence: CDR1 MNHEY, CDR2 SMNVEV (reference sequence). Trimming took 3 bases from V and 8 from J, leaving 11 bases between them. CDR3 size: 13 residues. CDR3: CASSFSGWEPQHF. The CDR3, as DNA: TGTGCCAGCAGTTTTTCGGGGTGGGAGCCCCAGCATTTT.

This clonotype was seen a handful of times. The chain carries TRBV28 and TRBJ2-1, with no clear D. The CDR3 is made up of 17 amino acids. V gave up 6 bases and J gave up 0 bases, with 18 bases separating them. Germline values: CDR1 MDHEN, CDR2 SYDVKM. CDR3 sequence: CASSNVGALSSYNEQFF. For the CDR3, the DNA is TGTGCCAGCAGCAACGTCGGAGCGCTTAGCTCCTACAATGAGCAGTTCTTC.

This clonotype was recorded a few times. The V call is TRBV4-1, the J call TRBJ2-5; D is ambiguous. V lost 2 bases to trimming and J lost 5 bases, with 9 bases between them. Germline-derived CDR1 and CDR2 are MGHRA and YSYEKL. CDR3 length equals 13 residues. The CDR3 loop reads CASSQSPWETQYF. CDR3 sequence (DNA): TGCGCCAGCAGCCAATCCCCGTGGGAGACCCAGTACTTC.

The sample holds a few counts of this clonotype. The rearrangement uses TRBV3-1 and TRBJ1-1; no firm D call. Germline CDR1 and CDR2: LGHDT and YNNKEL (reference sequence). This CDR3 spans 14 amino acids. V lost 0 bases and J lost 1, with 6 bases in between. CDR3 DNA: TGTGCCAGCAGCCAAGACGGCAGGAACACTGAAGCTTTCTTT. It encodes CASSQDGRNTEAFF.

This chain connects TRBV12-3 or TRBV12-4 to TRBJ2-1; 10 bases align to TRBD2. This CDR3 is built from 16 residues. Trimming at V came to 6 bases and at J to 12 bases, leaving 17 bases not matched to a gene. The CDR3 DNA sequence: TGTGCCAGCAGCTTTGGGCTTAGCGGGGGGACTCCAGGGCAGTTCTTC. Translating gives CASSFGLSGGTPGQFF.

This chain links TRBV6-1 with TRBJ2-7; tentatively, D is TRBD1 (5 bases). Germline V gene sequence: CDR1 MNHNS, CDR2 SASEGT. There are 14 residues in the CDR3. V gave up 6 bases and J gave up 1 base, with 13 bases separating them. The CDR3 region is CASRPRQYSYEQYF. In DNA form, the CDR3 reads TGTGCCAGCAGACCCCGACAGTATTCCTACGAGCAGTACTTC.

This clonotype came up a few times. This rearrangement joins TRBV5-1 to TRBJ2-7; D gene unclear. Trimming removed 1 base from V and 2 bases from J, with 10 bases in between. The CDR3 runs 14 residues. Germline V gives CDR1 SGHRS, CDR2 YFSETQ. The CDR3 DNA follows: TGCGCCAGCAGCTTGAGGCGACACCCCTACGAGCAGTACTTC. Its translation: CASSLRRHPYEQYF.

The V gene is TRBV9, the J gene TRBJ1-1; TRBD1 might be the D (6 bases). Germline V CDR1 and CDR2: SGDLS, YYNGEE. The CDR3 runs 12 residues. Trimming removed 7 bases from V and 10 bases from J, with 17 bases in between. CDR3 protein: CASRGSGGPAFF. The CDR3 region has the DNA TGTGCCAGCCGCGGTTCGGGGGGCCCAGCTTTCTTT.

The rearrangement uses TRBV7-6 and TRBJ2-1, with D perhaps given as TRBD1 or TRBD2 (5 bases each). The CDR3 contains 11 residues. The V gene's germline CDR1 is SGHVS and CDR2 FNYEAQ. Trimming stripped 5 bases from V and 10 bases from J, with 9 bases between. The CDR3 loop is CASSPGTEQFF. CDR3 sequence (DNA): TGTGCCAGCAGCCCCGGGACCGAGCAGTTCTTC.

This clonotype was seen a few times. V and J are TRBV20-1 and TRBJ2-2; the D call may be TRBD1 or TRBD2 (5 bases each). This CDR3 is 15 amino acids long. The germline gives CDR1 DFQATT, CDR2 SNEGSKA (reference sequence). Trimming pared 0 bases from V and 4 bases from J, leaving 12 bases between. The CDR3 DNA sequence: TGCAGTGCTAGAGATAGGATGGGGGTCACCGGGGAGCTGTTTTTT. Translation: CSARDRMGVTGELFF.

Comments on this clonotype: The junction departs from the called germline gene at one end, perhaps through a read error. This CDR3 is CASSPGTGDF. The DNA of the CDR3 is TGCGCCAGCAGCCCCGGGACAGGGGATTTT. The V call is TRBV5-1, the J call TRBJ1-4; 10 bases fit TRBD1. Germline V gives CDR1 SGHRS, CDR2 YFSETQ. This CDR3 region has 10 residues.

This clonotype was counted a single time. CDR3 amino acids: CSARETGSVGELFF. DNA for the CDR3: TGCAGTGCTAGGGAGACAGGGTCTGTCGGGGAGCTGTTTTTT. The V call is TRBV20-1, the J call TRBJ2-2; 7 bases are shared with TRBD1. The CDR3 contains 14 residues. Germline lookup yields CDR1 DFQATT and CDR2 SNEGSKA (reference sequence). J lost 7 bases, V lost 3 bases, and 8 bases had no gene match.

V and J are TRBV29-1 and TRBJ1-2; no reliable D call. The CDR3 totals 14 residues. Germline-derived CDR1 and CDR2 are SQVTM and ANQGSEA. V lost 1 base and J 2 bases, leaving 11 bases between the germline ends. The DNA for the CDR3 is TGCAGCGTTGAAGGAATAGGGATGAACTATGGCTACACCTTC. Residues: CSVEGIGMNYGYTF.